A single T cell receptor beta chain is shown here with its context. The data stem from a study of CD8 T cells in Susac syndrome. This CDR3 is built from 16 residues. Trimming cost V 3 bases and J 2 bases, with 16 bases left between them. Random hexamers primed reverse transcription of roughly 0.45 to 1 ug RNA. The TCR beta CDR3 was amplified by immunoSEQ multiplex PCR across 54 Vbeta, 13 Jbeta. TCRdb ran MiXCR on the immunoSEQ multiplex PCR reads and lists one entry per CDR3 protein. Among about 210,000 distinct CDR3 sequences listed, approximately 95% were seen once. The chain links TRBV12-3 or TRBV12-4 to TRBJ2-5; D is possibly TRBD2 (6 bases). The sequence was obtained from a human donor with multiple sclerosis. The sample consisted of CD4+ T cells from PBMCs. CDR3 sequence (DNA): TGTGCCAGCAGTTTCCAGGTGGTCGGGAGACAAGAGACCCAGTACTTC. This gives the protein CASSFQVVGRQETQYF.